The rows below give T cell receptor beta chains drawn from one sample of a study of T cells after yellow fever vaccination. TCRdb ran MiXCR on the 5' RACE reads and lists one entry per CDR3 protein. The sample has hundreds of thousands of distinct CDR3 sequences, approximately 15% seen once. The sample was PBMCs, taken on the day of the yellow fever booster vaccination. The receptors come from a man aged 25-45 years who received the YFV17D yellow fever vaccine. CDR3s include the opening cysteine and the closing phenylalanine or tryptophan. The order of the fields is CDR3 protein, CDR3 length, J gene, V gene.

CDR3 protein: CASSPEVGGTQYF; CDR3 length: 13; J gene: TRBJ2-5; V gene: TRBV7-6
CDR3 protein: CASSQELAGTQYF; CDR3 length: 13; J gene: TRBJ2-5; V gene: TRBV14
CDR3 protein: CAIRSRDRDNEKLFF; CDR3 length: 15; J gene: TRBJ1-4; V gene: TRBV10-3
CDR3 protein: CATAPRGGEAFF; CDR3 length: 12; J gene: TRBJ1-1; V gene: TRBV24-1
CDR3 protein: CASSPGQGSGEQYF; CDR3 length: 14; J gene: TRBJ2-7; V gene: TRBV2
CDR3 protein: CASLSRASYSNQPQHF; CDR3 length: 16; J gene: TRBJ1-5; V gene: TRBV19
CDR3 protein: CASREQGNNEQFF; CDR3 length: 13; J gene: TRBJ2-1; V gene: TRBV12-3/TRBV12-4
CDR3 protein: CASSYSRSDGYTF; CDR3 length: 13; J gene: TRBJ1-2; V gene: TRBV6-6
CDR3 protein: CASGFERDGETQYF; CDR3 length: 14; J gene: TRBJ2-5; V gene: TRBV12-5
CDR3 protein: CASSLAYWAAAIGTTHYEQYF; CDR3 length: 21; J gene: TRBJ2-7; V gene: TRBV5-1
CDR3 protein: CASMGVTGLYEQYF; CDR3 length: 14; J gene: TRBJ2-7; V gene: TRBV25-1
CDR3 protein: CASSFSGHNQPQHF; CDR3 length: 14; J gene: TRBJ1-5; V gene: TRBV5-8